This TCR beta chain was identified in a study of blood T cell repertoires in COVID-19. Study information: Acute-phase and convalescent COVID-19 samples originated in the United States, Italy and Spain.

Authors' methods: Amplification of reference gene primers provided the estimated nucleated cell counts. The assay was immunoSEQ multiplex PCR, and TCRdb's table has in-frame clones only and misses some. The V and J calls and clone size were taken over from that table, and D and trimming were inferred from the DNA. Here the sample spans about 150,000 clones, around 82% being singletons. CDR3 length equals 17 residues. Germline V CDR1 and CDR2: SGHVS, FNYEAQ. V trimming: 5 bases; J trimming: 5 bases; junction bases outside the gene matches: 11. The J gene is TRBJ2-7, the V gene TRBV7-6; 14 bases fit TRBD2. The sequenced sample consisted of peripheral blood. This clonotype originated in a woman older than 75 with active or convalescent COVID-19. CDR3 in amino acids: CASSPRAGLAGGNEQYF. Written as DNA, the CDR3 is TGTGCCAGCAGCCCGCGAGCCGGACTAGCGGGAGGTAACGAGCAGTACTTC.